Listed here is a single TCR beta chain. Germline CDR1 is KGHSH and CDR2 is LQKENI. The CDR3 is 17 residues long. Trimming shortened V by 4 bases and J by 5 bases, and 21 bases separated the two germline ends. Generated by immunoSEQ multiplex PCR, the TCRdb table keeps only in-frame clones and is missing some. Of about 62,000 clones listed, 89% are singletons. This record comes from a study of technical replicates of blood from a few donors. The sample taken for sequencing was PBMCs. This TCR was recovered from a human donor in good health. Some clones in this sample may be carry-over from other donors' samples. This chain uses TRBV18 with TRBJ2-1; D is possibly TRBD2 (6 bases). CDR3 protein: CASSLGQAGVNDNEQFF. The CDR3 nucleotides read TGTGCCAGCTCACTCGGTCAAGCGGGTGTAAATGACAATGAGCAGTTCTTC.